Each of the 6 T cell receptor beta chains below was sequenced from the same sample in a study of blood T cells in healthy people across ages. The authors ran a second PCR of roughly 6 to 11 cycles using a sample-barcoded 5' primer and a J-beta primer mix. TCRdb itself ran the 5' RACE reads through MiXCR, one entry per CDR3 protein. This repertoire shows some 1 million distinct CDR3 sequences, around 45% found once; its top ten account for approximately 20%. Sequencing input: blood. These receptors were obtained from a woman aged 60 to 75 in good health.

The gene calls are TRBV5-1 and TRBJ2-5, with D unresolved. Germline loops: CDR1 SGHRS, CDR2 YFSETQ. CDR3 size: 15 residues. Trimming removed 0 bases at V and 2 bases at J, with 11 bases between. CDR3 region: CASSLGHETQETQYF. In DNA form, the CDR3 reads TGCGCCAGCAGCTTGGGACATGAAACGCAAGAGACCCAGTACTTC.

The chain is built from TRBV6-5 and TRBJ1-2, with D tentatively TRBD1 (5 bases). From germline, CDR1 is MNHEY and CDR2 SVGAGI. Trimming cost V 1 base and J 2 bases, with 20 bases left between them. This CDR3 has 18 amino acids. The CDR3 loop reads CASSYFIGQGGWNYGYTF. CDR3 bases: TGTGCCAGCAGTTACTTTATTGGGCAGGGAGGATGGAACTATGGCTACACCTTC.

The chain has TRBV6-1 and TRBJ2-1; 12 bases map to TRBD2. Germline CDR1 reads MNHNS; CDR2 reads SASEGT. The trim removed 6 bases at V and 0 bases at J, leaving 9 bases unmatched. The CDR3 spans 18 residues. Here the CDR3 reads CASSRLAGVEGSYNEQFF. The DNA of the CDR3 is TGTGCCAGCAGCCGACTAGCGGGGGTGGAAGGCTCCTACAATGAGCAGTTCTTC.

The V call is TRBV10-1, the J call TRBJ2-3; TRBD1 aligns across 10 bases. Losses at the gene ends were 6 bases for V and 1 base for J; bases not matched to a gene: 7. This CDR3 is 16 amino acids long. CDR1 and CDR2 from the germline V gene are WNHNN and SYGVQD (reference sequence). The CDR3 region is CASSTGTGARTDTQYF. The CDR3 DNA is TGCGCCAGCAGCACCGGGACAGGGGCCCGCACAGATACGCAGTATTTT.

The chain combines TRBV3-1 with TRBJ2-5; weak D call: TRBD1 (5 bases). Gene TRBJ2-7 matches the end of the DNA better, so the J call may be wrong. Germline assignment: CDR1 LGHDT and CDR2 YNNKEL (reference sequence). The CDR3 runs to 14 residues. The CDR3 DNA sequence: TGTGCCAGCAGCCAAACAGGTCGGCCCTACGAGCAGTACTTC. This encodes CASSQTGRPYEQYF.

This chain links TRBV10-1 with TRBJ2-1, with a possible D match to TRBD1 (6 bases). This CDR3 is 15 amino acids long. Germline loops: CDR1 WNHNN, CDR2 SYGVQD (reference sequence). V dropped 7 bases and J dropped 6 bases, with 19 bases sitting between them. The CDR3 protein is CASMSRGNKSNEQFF. In DNA, the CDR3 is TGCGCCAGCATGAGCAGGGGTAATAAATCCAATGAGCAGTTCTTC.